These T cell receptor beta chains were read from a single sample in a study of graft-versus-host responses after intestinal transplantation. The repertoire was sequenced with immunoSEQ multiplex PCR; TCRdb's copy has only in-frame clones and lacks some. The sample yields 90,000 to 150,000 clones, roughly 95% seen once. These receptors' antigens are unknown. The specimen comprised unstimulated CD8+ T cells sorted from spleen or lymph node cells, sampled before intestinal transplant. These receptors all come from a human donor who received an intestinal transplant. Each CDR3 is given with its conserved first and last residue. The D gene is left open where the match is weak. Clone size is shown for a subset of rows, as once, few, many or a class of expanded clone.

v_gene	j_gene	d_gene	abundance	CDR3nt	CDR3aa
TRBV9	TRBJ1-3	-	-	TGTGCCAGCAGCCCACCCTATTCCGGGGGATACTCTGGAAACACCATATATTTT	CASSPPYSGGYSGNTIYF
TRBV4-3	TRBJ2-7	TRBD2	-	TGCGCCAGCAGCCACGTCACGACTAGCGGGAGAAGCTACGAGCAGTACTTC	CASSHVTTSGRSYEQYF
TRBV5-6	TRBJ2-7	TRBD2	once	TGTGCCAGCAGCTTGGACCTCACTAGCGGGAGGCCCTACGAGCAGTACTTC	CASSLDLTSGRPYEQYF
TRBV13	TRBJ1-4	TRBD1	-	TGTGCCAGCAGCTCCTCGGACAGGGGGAATGAAAAACTGTTTTTT	CASSSSDRGNEKLFF
TRBV30	TRBJ2-5	-	-	TGTGCCTGGAGCCCCGACAGCGTGGGGGAGACCCAGTACTTC	CAWSPDSVGETQYF
TRBV7-6	TRBJ2-7	-	once	TGTGCCAGCAGCAAACTTGAAGGGAGAGGATACGAGCAGTACTTC	CASSKLEGRGYEQYF
TRBV13	TRBJ2-7	TRBD1	-	TGTGCCAGCGGGACAGGGGGCTACGAGCAGTACTTC	CASGTGGYEQYF
TRBV6-5	TRBJ2-1	TRBD1	-	TGTGCCAGCAGTTACTGGACAGGGGAAGTGAATGAGCAGTTCTTC	CASSYWTGEVNEQFF
TRBV4-3	TRBJ2-7	TRBD2	-	TGCGCCAGCAGCCAAGGGACGGGACTAGCGGGCTCCTACGAGCAGTACTTC	CASSQGTGLAGSYEQYF
TRBV27	TRBJ1-1	-	-	TGTGCCAGCAGTTCCTGGACAGCCTTGAACACTGAAGCTTTCTTT	CASSSWTALNTEAFF
TRBV28	TRBJ2-7	-	-	TGTGCCAGCAGTTTATTGCCAGGGAACGAGCAGTACTTC	CASSLLPGNEQYF
TRBV5-6	TRBJ1-5	-	-	TGTGCCAGCAGCCTGGGGAGTCAGCCCCAGCATTTT	CASSLGSQPQHF
TRBV11-2	TRBJ1-5	TRBD1	-	TGTGCCAGCATCACCCGGGACAGGCAGGCTCAGCCCCAGCATTTT	CASITRDRQAQPQHF
TRBV10-3	TRBJ1-2	-	-	TGTGCCATCAGTGAATCTACAGGGCTGGATGGCTACACCTTC	CAISESTGLDGYTF
TRBV6-1	TRBJ1-5	-	-	TGTGCCAGCAGACAGGGCGCCAATCAGCCCCAGCATTTT	CASRQGANQPQHF
TRBV27	TRBJ1-2	-	-	TGTGCCAGCAGTTTATCGACAGGCTATGGCTACACCTTC	CASSLSTGYGYTF
TRBV10-3	TRBJ2-2	-	-	TGTGCCATCAGTGAGTCGGCATCTCCGGGGGAGCTGTTTTTT	CAISESASPGELFF
TRBV27	TRBJ2-3	-	-	TGTGCCAGCAGTTTAATTAGCGGCCCGGCCGCAGATACGCAGTATTTT	CASSLISGPAADTQYF
TRBV27	TRBJ2-3	-	-	TGTGCCAGCAGTTTAGGGAGGAGCGGTTTACACACAGATACGCAGTATTTT	CASSLGRSGLHTDTQYF
TRBV2	TRBJ2-7	TRBD2	-	TGTGCCAGCAGGGGTACCGGGACTAAGAACCGGAGCGAGCAGTACTTC	CASRGTGTKNRSEQYF
TRBV20-1	TRBJ2-7	-	-	TGCAGTGCTAGAGCCCCGGGGGAGCAGTACTTC	CSARAPGEQYF
TRBV28	TRBJ1-2	TRBD1	-	TGTGCCAGCAGTTTAGATGCCGGGGACAGGGGGGGCTATGGCTACACCTTC	CASSLDAGDRGGYGYTF
TRBV4-3	TRBJ2-2	TRBD2	-	TGCGCCAGCAGCCCCCTCGGACTAGCGAACACCGGGGAGCTGTTTTTT	CASSPLGLANTGELFF
TRBV29-1	TRBJ1-1	-	-	TGCAGCGTTGAACTAGCGGGGAGAACACCTGAAGCTTTCTTT	CSVELAGRTPEAFF
TRBV27	TRBJ2-7	-	-	TGTGCCAGCAGCCGGAGGGGTTTGGACGAGCAGTACTTC	CASSRRGLDEQYF
TRBV27	TRBJ2-1	-	-	TGTGCCAGCGGTGGAAGCTCCTACAATGAGCAGTTCTTC	CASGGSSYNEQFF
TRBV4-3	TRBJ1-1	-	-	TGCGCCAGCAGCCAAGGTTCTGGCACTGAAGCTTTCTTT	CASSQGSGTEAFF
TRBV5-6	TRBJ2-7	TRBD1	-	TGTGCCAGCAGCCACGCCGGGACAGGGGACGAGCAGTACTTC	CASSHAGTGDEQYF
TRBV4-3	TRBJ2-2	TRBD1	-	TGCGCCAGCAGCCCCGCCTTAGGGACAGGGGCGGGGGAGCTGTTTTTT	CASSPALGTGAGELFF
TRBV4-1	TRBJ1-5	-	-	TGCGCCAGCAGCTCTCGTTCCGGGGCTAGCAATCAGCCCCAGCATTTT	CASSSRSGASNQPQHF
TRBV7-6	TRBJ2-7	TRBD2	-	TGTGCCAGCAGCTTAATCCCTAGCGGGAGAGCCCACGAGCAGTACTTC	CASSLIPSGRAHEQYF
TRBV4-3	TRBJ1-2	-	-	TGCGCCAGCAGCCAAGATGCCGGCCCTTCCTATGGCTACACCTTC	CASSQDAGPSYGYTF
TRBV2	TRBJ2-1	TRBD2	-	TGTGCCAGCCTGACTAGCCGAAAGATCAATGAGCAGTTCTTC	CASLTSRKINEQFF
TRBV28	TRBJ1-1	-	-	TGTGCCAGCAGTGTAGGGTTCGGGAACACTGAAGCTTTCTTT	CASSVGFGNTEAFF
TRBV6-5	TRBJ1-2	-	-	TGTGCCAGCAGTTACTCGATGCAGGGCGGCTATGGCTACACCTTC	CASSYSMQGGYGYTF
TRBV13	TRBJ2-3	TRBD2	-	TGTGCCAGCAGCTTAGCCCTAGCACTAGCGGGAGCAGATACGCAGTATTTT	CASSLALALAGADTQYF
TRBV6-6	TRBJ2-7	-	-	TGTGCCAGCAGTTACGAGGGGGTAAGCTCCTACGAGCAGTACTTC	CASSYEGVSSYEQYF
TRBV4-1	TRBJ2-7	TRBD1	-	TGCGCCAGCAGCCAAGCGGGACAGCCTTACGAGCAGTACTTC	CASSQAGQPYEQYF
TRBV28	TRBJ1-5	-	-	TGTGCCAGCAGAGTTGGAGCGGGGAGCAATCAGCCCCAGCATTTT	CASRVGAGSNQPQHF
TRBV4-2	TRBJ1-5	TRBD1	-	TGTGCCAGCAGCCAATCACCGGGACAGGGGGATTCAAATCAGCCCCAGCATTTT	CASSQSPGQGDSNQPQHF
TRBV19	TRBJ2-7	-	-	TGTGCCAGTAGTATCAGCAGCTCCTACGAGCAGTACTTC	CASSISSSYEQYF
TRBV28	TRBJ2-7	-	-	TGTGCCAGCAGGGGACAAGTAGTCCCCGACTACGAGCAGTACTTC	CASRGQVVPDYEQYF
TRBV7-3	TRBJ1-1	TRBD1	-	TGTGCCAGCAGCTTAACCGCCGGGACAGGGAACACTGAAGCTTTCTTT	CASSLTAGTGNTEAFF
TRBV6-5	TRBJ1-3	-	-	TGTGCCAGCAGACACCAACTCAACTCTGGAAACACCATATATTTT	CASRHQLNSGNTIYF
TRBV9	TRBJ2-6	-	once	TGTGCCAGCAGAGGAGTAAGCGGGGCCAACGTCCTGACTTTC	CASRGVSGANVLTF
TRBV27	TRBJ1-5	-	-	TGTGCCAGCAGTAAAGAGGGGTATAGCAATCAGCCCCAGCATTTT	CASSKEGYSNQPQHF
TRBV2	TRBJ2-1	TRBD2	-	TGTGCCAGCCGGACTAGCGGGAGTTTCCCGAATGAGCAGTTCTTC	CASRTSGSFPNEQFF
TRBV27	TRBJ2-1	-	-	TGTGCCAGCAGTTCTAATGGGCCCCAAGATTACAATGAGCAGTTCTTC	CASSSNGPQDYNEQFF
TRBV7-9	TRBJ2-5	-	-	TGTGCCAGCAGCCCACATCCCCCCCAAGAGACCCAGTACTTC	CASSPHPPQETQYF
TRBV28	TRBJ2-7	-	-	TGTGCCAGCAGTTTGGAAGGTTTCTCCTACGAGCAGTACTTC	CASSLEGFSYEQYF
TRBV5-1	TRBJ2-7	-	once	TGCGCCAGCAGCTTGTGGGACGGGAACGAGCAGTACTTC	CASSLWDGNEQYF
TRBV15	TRBJ2-6	-	-	TGTGCCACCAGCAGCATCGGCTCTGGGGCCAACGTCCTGACTTTC	CATSSIGSGANVLTF
TRBV9	TRBJ1-2	-	-	TGTGCCAGCAGCGTAAGCCCCTCCAGGGTTCCCTATGGCTACACCTTC	CASSVSPSRVPYGYTF